The 32 T cell receptor beta chains in this list originate from one sample, sequenced in a study of breast tumors, draining lymph nodes, adjacent tissues. Each CDR3 protein gets one entry after TCRdb re-called the multiplex PCR reads with MiXCR. Of 200,000 to 300,000 distinct CDR3 sequences listed, under 35% were seen once; the top ten hold about 1.2%. Samples came from axillary lymph nodes draining the breast cancer. Sequencing was carried out using axillary lymph node tissue. Source of these receptors: a female donor with breast cancer. Some clones in this sample may be carry-over from other donors' samples.

Regarding this clonotype: At one of its ends the junction is not consistent with the germline gene, which may arise from a read error. The chain employs TRBV24-1 and TRBJ2-5; D is unresolved. The CDR3 runs 15 residues. CDR1 and CDR2 from the germline V gene are KGHDR and SFDVKD. This CDR3 reads CATSEYTTGQEPQSF. The CDR3 DNA follows: TGTGCCACCAGTGAATACACGACGGGCCAAGAGCCCCAGTCCTTC.

As to this clonotype: A read error may produce the germline difference seen at one junction end. The genes are TRBV5-4 and TRBJ2-1; possible D gene TRBD2, 5 bases. This CDR3 contains 16 residues. The V gene's germline CDR1 is SGHNT and CDR2 YYREEE (reference sequence). CDR3 bases: TGTGCCAGCAGCTTGATGGGCGGGTACTCCTACGATGAGCAGTTCTTC. This sequence encodes CASSLMGGYSYDEQFF.

The chain links TRBV9 to TRBJ1-6; D remains ambiguous. CDR1 and CDR2 (germline): SGDLS, YYNGEE. The CDR3 runs 15 residues. Trimming shortened V by 2 bases and J by 2 bases, and 8 bases separated the two germline ends. Here the CDR3 reads CASSVRAAYNSPLHF. CDR3 nucleotides: TGTGCCAGCAGCGTCCGGGCAGCCTATAATTCACCCCTCCACTTT.

As to this clonotype: A much larger clone is a single base away; this may be a read error. The CDR3 DNA sequence: TGCAGTGCTAGTAAGATCGGTTCCTATCCGCCCCAGCATTTT. Protein product: CSASKIGSYPPQHF. The chain employs TRBV20-1 and TRBJ1-5; no reliable D call. Trimming pared 3 bases from V and 9 bases from J, leaving 18 bases between. Germline CDR1 is DFQATT and CDR2 is SNEGSKA (reference sequence). This CDR3 region has 14 residues.

As for this clonotype: A much larger clone is a single base away; this may be a read error. The rearrangement uses TRBV10-3 and TRBJ1-5; D unclear. CDR3 length equals 13 residues. Per the germline V gene, CDR1 is ENHRY and CDR2 is SYGVKD. V was trimmed by 2 bases and J by 9 bases, leaving 11 bases between them. The CDR3 here is CAISETVDRPQHF. As DNA, the CDR3 is TGTGCCATCAGTGAGACAGTGGATCGGCCCCAGCATTTT.

This chain joins TRBV24-1 and TRBJ1-1, with D perhaps matching TRBD1 (5 bases). Germline V gene data show CDR1 as KGHDR and CDR2 as SFDVKD. Deletions cut 11 bases from V and 11 bases from J, with 17 bases between. The CDR3 loop spans 11 amino acids. The CDR3 coding sequence is TGTGCCAGCAGCGGGGGACGCTCGGCTTTCTTT. Its protein is CASSGGRSAFF.

The chain recombines TRBV7-2 with TRBJ2-6; 7 positions match TRBD1. V was clipped by 3 bases and J by 4 bases; unmatched bases: 12. From germline, CDR1 is SGHTA and CDR2 FQGNSA. The CDR3 totals 18 residues. CDR3 sequence (DNA): TGTGCCAGCAGCTTCCGGTCCGGGACAGTAGCCGGGGCCAACGTCCTGACTTTC. It codes for CASSFRSGTVAGANVLTF.

This clonotype was seen many times. This chain links TRBV4-1 with TRBJ1-5; D is possibly TRBD1 (5 bases). V was cut by 0 bases and J by 4 bases, with 13 bases left in between. Germline values: CDR1 MGHRA, CDR2 YSYEKL. This CDR3 region has 16 residues. The CDR3 nucleotides read TGCGCCAGCAGCCAAGATAGCCAGGGACGGAATCAGCCCCAGCATTTT. Its protein product is CASSQDSQGRNQPQHF.

The chain carries TRBV9 and TRBJ2-4; D is uncertain. The V end lost 3 bases, the J end lost 1 base, and 5 bases lay between the germline ends. CDR1 is SGDLS and CDR2 is YYNGEE in the germline V gene. The CDR3 runs to 13 residues. The CDR3 DNA reads as TGTGCCAGCAGCGCAGGCGCCAAAAACATTCAGTACTTC. It encodes CASSAGAKNIQYF.

With regard to this clonotype: Its ends do not fully match the called genes, so a read error is possible. The J gene is TRBJ2-1, the V gene TRBV9; 7 bases line up with TRBD2. The V gene's germline CDR1 is SGDLS and CDR2 YYNGEE. The CDR3 length is 15 residues. The CDR3 is CASSVALREFDEPFF. CDR3 DNA sequence: TGTGCCAGCAGCGTAGCTTTGCGGGAGTTCGATGAGCCGTTCTTC. Together with reference TRBV9 and TRBJ2-1, the CDR3 gives the full variable domain: DSGVTQTPKHLITATGQRVTLRCSPRSGDLSVYWYQQSLDQGLQFLIQYYNGEERAKGNILERFSAQQFPDLHSELNLSSLELGDSALYFCASSVALREFDEPFFGPGTRLTVL.

Note on this clonotype: Germline is not matched at one junction end, which may reflect a read error. The J gene is TRBJ2-3, the V gene TRBV19, with D possibly being TRBD2 (6 bases). This CDR3 comprises 14 residues. Germline CDR1 reads LNHDA; CDR2 reads SQIVND (reference sequence). CDR3 nucleotide sequence: TGTGCCAGTGGTATTGGCGGGACTACAGATACGCAGTATTTT. Translating it yields CASGIGGTTDTQYF.

This clonotype turned up a few times. This chain joins TRBV14 and TRBJ2-2; 7 nucleotides match TRBD1. From germline, CDR1 is SGHDN and CDR2 FVKESK. J was trimmed by 6 bases and V by 2 bases; bases with no gene match: 6. CDR3 length: 15 amino acids. CDR3 bases: TGTGCCAGCAGCCAAATACAGGGGTTCGCCGGGGAGCTGTTTTTT. It yields the protein CASSQIQGFAGELFF.

This clonotype was recorded at least ten times. The chain uses TRBV25-1 and TRBJ2-5; 7 bases match TRBD1. The CDR3 runs 15 residues. V dropped 0 bases and J dropped 5; count of bases not matched to a gene: 6. The germline V gene has CDR1 MGHDK and CDR2 SYGVNS. The CDR3 nucleotides read TGTGCCAGCAGTGAATATGAGGGGGCAAGGGAGACCCAGTACTTC. Its protein product is CASSEYEGARETQYF.

The CDR3 sequence is CASSRTSGAGEQFF. CDR3 in DNA: TGTGCCAGCAGCCGGACTAGCGGGGCGGGTGAGCAGTTCTTC. The gene calls are TRBV6-5 and TRBJ2-1; 12 nucleotides agree with TRBD2. Germline V lookup: CDR1 MNHEY, CDR2 SVGAGI. V shed 6 bases, J shed 9 bases, and the junction held 6 bases outside the gene matches. This CDR3 is 14 amino acids long.

This clonotype came up a few times. The chain carries TRBV27 and TRBJ2-7; D tentatively fits TRBD1 or TRBD2 (6 bases each). There are 13 residues in the CDR3. Germline assignment: CDR1 MNHEY and CDR2 SMNVEV (reference sequence). Trimming pared 3 bases from V and 6 bases from J, leaving 12 bases between. In nucleotides, the CDR3 is TGTGCCAGCAGTTTCCGCGGGACACCCGAGCAGTACTTC. Translating it yields CASSFRGTPEQYF.

This clonotype was detected many times. The genes are TRBV12-3 or TRBV12-4 and TRBJ2-1; 10 bases line up with TRBD2. The J segment lost 8 bases and the V segment lost 6 bases, leaving 7 bases of the junction unmatched. This CDR3 has 14 residues. As DNA, the CDR3 is TGTGCCAGCAGGGAGCGGGAGGGCCTCTATGAGCAGTTCTTC. Translation gives CASREREGLYEQFF.

In its sample, this clonotype was seen many times. V usage is TRBV4-1 and J usage is TRBJ2-1; D is uncertain. Germline CDR1 and CDR2: MGHRA and YSYEKL. CDR3 length: 14 amino acids. V lost 4 bases and J 6 bases, leaving 13 bases between the germline ends. The CDR3 bases are TGCGCCAGCAGCCCCCGCGCAAGGAGCAATGAGCAGTTCTTC. Encoded protein: CASSPRARSNEQFF.

This clonotype appeared once. This may be a read error, as it is one base from a much larger clone. Since the CDR3 does not end with the conserved phenylalanine or tryptophan, this likely comes from a read error. V usage is TRBV20-1 and J usage is TRBJ2-5; 10 nucleotides match TRBD2. This CDR3 has 15 residues. J lost 1 base, V lost 6 bases, and 8 bases had no gene match. Germline CDR1 DFQATT, CDR2 SNEGSKA (reference sequence). As DNA, the CDR3 is TGCAGTGCGGAAGGACTAGCGGAGTTCCAAGAGACCCAGTACCTC. Translation gives CSAEGLAEFQETQYL.

V gene TRBV4-3 combines with J gene TRBJ2-2; D remains unclear. From germline, CDR1 is LGHNA and CDR2 YSLEER. CDR3 size: 11 residues. V was pared by 3 bases and J by 6 bases, with 2 bases between. The CDR3 nucleotides read TGCGCCAGCAGCCACCCCGGGGAGCTGTTTTTT. It codes for CASSHPGELFF.

This clonotype showed up many times. The chain links TRBV2 to TRBJ2-7; perhaps D is TRBD1 or TRBD2 (5 bases each). V was pared by 6 bases and J by 4 bases, with 13 bases between. The CDR3 runs to 13 residues. The germline gives CDR1 SNHLY, CDR2 FYNNEI. CDR3 sequence: CASRPRDGYEQYF. The CDR3, as DNA: TGTGCCAGCAGACCTCGGGACGGTTACGAGCAGTACTTC.

This clonotype was counted between two and nine times. The chain couples TRBV12-5 to TRBJ2-7; possible D gene TRBD2, 5 bases. The CDR3 spans 15 residues. In germline, CDR1 is LGHNT, CDR2 FRNRAP. The V and J ends lost 3 bases and 0 bases respectively, with 12 bases between them. The CDR3 region has the DNA TGTGCTAGTGGTTTCTCGGGGAGTAGCTCCTACGAGCAGTACTTC. It specifies CASGFSGSSSYEQYF. The variable domain in full, with the rest retrieved from reference TRBV12-5 and TRBJ2-7, is DARVTQTPRHKVTEMGQEVTMRCQPILGHNTVFWYRQTMMQGLELLAYFRNRAPLDDSGMPKDRFSAEMPDATLATLKIQPSEPRDSAVYFCASGFSGSSSYEQYFGPGTRLTVT.

This clonotype was observed at least ten times. The chain links TRBV7-2 to TRBJ2-7; unclear D gene. V shed 4 bases and J shed 2 bases, with 9 bases lying between them. CDR1 SGHTA and CDR2 FQGNSA come from the germline V gene. This CDR3 contains 13 residues. This CDR3 is CASSSGQTYEQYF. The CDR3 DNA is TGTGCCAGCAGCTCTGGCCAAACCTACGAGCAGTACTTC.

The V and J genes are TRBV12-3 or TRBV12-4 and TRBJ2-3; 7 bases map to TRBD2. The CDR3 totals 17 residues. The V gene end was trimmed by 9 bases and the J gene end by 3 bases; junction bases not matched to a gene: 18. For the CDR3, the DNA is TGTGCCAGGACCGGCTTAGGGAGGGCCCCGAGTACAGATACGCAGTATTTT. Protein sequence: CARTGLGRAPSTDTQYF.

This clonotype was observed many times. The chain uses TRBV4-1 and TRBJ2-1; 7 bases map to TRBD2. The CDR3 loop spans 15 amino acids. Germline lookup yields CDR1 MGHRA and CDR2 YSYEKL. Unmatched junction bases numbered 5, after V lost 3 bases and J lost 3 bases. The CDR3 region is CASSQPPSGYNEQFF. CDR3 nucleotides: TGCGCCAGCAGCCAGCCGCCTAGCGGCTACAATGAGCAGTTCTTC.

A note on this clonotype: A much larger clone lies a single base off, so this may be a read error. The genes are TRBV5-4 and TRBJ1-5; D might be TRBD1 (5 bases). In germline, CDR1 is SGHNT, CDR2 YYREEE (reference sequence). The CDR3 length is 18 residues. The CDR3 DNA reads as TGTGCCGGCAGCCCCTTTGAGGTAAGGGGCGATAGCAATCAGCCCCAGCATTTT. Its translation is CAGSPFEVRGDSNQPQHF.

The table lists this clonotype with many counts. The rearrangement links TRBV19 to TRBJ1-4; TRBD1 is a possible D gene (6 bases). The CDR3 is 14 amino acids. V lost 6 bases and J lost 6, with 14 bases in between. CDR1 is LNHDA, CDR2 SQIVND, per germline (reference sequence). The CDR3 DNA sequence: TGTGCCAGTAGGGGGGGACAAGTTTATGAAAAACTGTTTTTT. Amino acid sequence: CASRGGQVYEKLFF.

This clonotype was detected many times. The chain carries TRBV4-1 and TRBJ1-3; D remains ambiguous. The CDR3 is 15 residues long. Trimming cost V 7 bases and J 0 bases, with 13 bases left between them. CDR1 is MGHRA, CDR2 YSYEKL, per germline. CDR3 sequence reads: CASTWGGVSGNTIYF. As DNA, the CDR3 is TGCGCCAGCACCTGGGGAGGCGTCTCTGGAAACACCATATATTTT.

With regard to this clonotype: One end of the junction varies from germline; a read error may be responsible. This sequence joins TRBV19 and TRBJ1-5, with a tentative D call TRBD1 (5 bases). Germline CDR1 reads LNHDA; CDR2 reads SQIVND (reference sequence). CDR3 length: 16 residues. CDR3 sequence: CVSSSQGGAGNQPQHF. The CDR3 bases are TGCGTCAGTAGTAGTCAGGGTGGGGCAGGCAATCAGCCCCAGCATTTT.

This clonotype was observed at least ten times. The chain recombines TRBV30 with TRBJ1-6; 10 bases fit TRBD1. Per the germline V gene, CDR1 is GTSNPN and CDR2 is SVGIG (reference sequence). Trimming at V came to 3 bases and at J to 7 bases, leaving 6 bases not matched to a gene. The CDR3 loop spans 15 amino acids. The CDR3 is CAWRATGGANSPLHF. The CDR3, as DNA: TGTGCCTGGAGGGCGACAGGGGGCGCGAATTCACCCCTCCACTTT.

A note on this clonotype: The conserved phenylalanine or tryptophan normally closing the CDR3 is absent here, so this likely arose from a read error. This chain links TRBV15 with TRBJ2-7, with D tentatively TRBD2 (5 bases). Trimming cost V 0 bases and J 3 bases, with 12 bases left between them. CDR1 is LNHNV, CDR2 YYDKDF, per germline (reference sequence). The length of the CDR3 is 15 residues. The CDR3 loop is CATSRDQSGNYEQYS. CDR3 in DNA: TGTGCCACCAGCAGAGACCAGAGCGGAAACTACGAGCAGTACTCC.

This chain joins TRBV2 and TRBJ2-7; tentatively, D is TRBD2 (5 bases). Trimming stripped 6 bases from V and 3 bases from J, with 9 bases between. The CDR3 consists of 12 residues. CDR1 and CDR2 from the germline V gene are SNHLY and FYNNEI. This CDR3 is CASRGSRYEQYF. DNA for the CDR3: TGTGCCAGCAGGGGGAGCCGCTACGAGCAGTACTTC.

This chain links TRBV27 with TRBJ2-1, with TRBD1 matching over 9 bases. Per germline, CDR1 MNHEY and CDR2 SMNVEV (reference sequence). Losses at the gene ends were 3 bases for V and 1 base for J; bases not matched to a gene: 10. CDR3 length: 18 residues. CDR3 DNA: TGTGCCAGCAGTTTTTTTTTGATTGGACAGGGGTCCTACAATGAGCAGTTCTTC. Translated: CASSFFLIGQGSYNEQFF.